These 19 T cell receptor beta chains originate from one sample sequenced in a study of a mutant IDH1 vaccine in newly diagnosed glioma. Indicated time point: baseline, week 1 (first vaccination visit). The treatment is: pre-vaccination baseline after standard-of-care therapy. The table came from immunoSEQ multiplex PCR; TCRdb's copy has only in-frame clones and leaves some out. Found here are tens of thousands of clones, approximately 80% of them singletons; the top ten hold 5.3%. The sample in question was PBMCs, obtained from a glioma patient treated with radiotherapy, temozolomide or both. The receptors were sampled from a man in his forties or fifties with glioma. Some clones in this sample may be carry-over from other donors' samples.

The rearrangement uses TRBV30 and TRBJ1-1; maybe TRBD1 (5 bases). The V gene's germline CDR1 is GTSNPN and CDR2 SVGIG (reference sequence). V was pared by 7 bases and J by 6 bases, with 15 bases between. The CDR3 totals 12 residues. DNA for the CDR3: TGTGCCTCGTCCCTCGGGGGACCTGAAGCTTTCTTT. Residues: CASSLGGPEAFF.

V and J are TRBV5-1 and TRBJ2-5; 7 bases agree with TRBD2. CDR1 and CDR2 from the germline V gene are SGHRS and YFSETQ. V lost 0 bases and J lost 5; bases outside the gene matches: 7. The CDR3 is 15 amino acids. Here the CDR3 reads CASSLAVGGSETQYF. The CDR3 DNA sequence: TGCGCCAGCAGCTTGGCCGTCGGGGGGAGCGAGACCCAGTACTTC.

The genes are TRBV5-1 and TRBJ1-1; 7 positions match TRBD1. Germline V gene data show CDR1 as SGHRS and CDR2 as YFSETQ. CDR3 length: 15 residues. The V and J ends lost 0 bases and 5 bases, in that order; junction bases with no gene match: 7. In DNA form, the CDR3 reads TGCGCCAGCAGCTTGGCCGGACAGGAAGAGACTGAAGCTTTCTTT. Translation: CASSLAGQEETEAFF.

The J gene is TRBJ2-1, the V gene TRBV18; 10 bases map to TRBD1. In germline, CDR1 is KGHSH, CDR2 LQKENI. V lost 2 bases to trimming and J lost 6 bases; unmatched junction nucleotides: 4. This CDR3 has 15 residues. Here the CDR3 reads CASSPSRTGGNEQFF. In nucleotides, the CDR3 is TGTGCCAGCTCACCATCGAGGACAGGGGGCAATGAGCAGTTCTTC.

The rearrangement joins TRBV6-6 to TRBJ2-3; tentatively, D is TRBD1 or TRBD2 (5 bases each). Germline lookup yields CDR1 MNHNY and CDR2 SVGAGI (reference sequence). V was clipped by 3 bases and J by 2 bases, with 12 bases between them. This CDR3 contains 15 residues. Here the CDR3 DNA reads TGTGCCAGCAGTTATGATCGAGGGGTCACAGATACGCAGTATTTT. Translating it yields CASSYDRGVTDTQYF.

The chain employs TRBV6-5 and TRBJ1-6, with TRBD1 matching over 9 bases. Germline V gene data show CDR1 as MNHEY and CDR2 as SVGAGI. The CDR3 length is 15 residues. The V segment lost 7 bases and the J segment 10 bases; nucleotides outside the gene matches: 11. CDR3 protein: CASNLGQGKGSPLHF. Written as DNA, the CDR3 is TGTGCCAGCAACCTCGGACAGGGGAAGGGATCACCCCTCCACTTT.

The J gene is TRBJ2-1, the V gene TRBV19; the match to TRBD2 covers 9 bases. Germline V gene lookup returns CDR1 LNHDA and CDR2 SQIVND (reference sequence). The ends lost 3 bases at V and 7 bases at J; junction bases unmatched: 7. The CDR3 contains 15 residues. As DNA, the CDR3 is TGTGCCAGTAGTATCGTAGCGGGGGCACTAAATGAGCAGTTCTTC. This translates into CASSIVAGALNEQFF. The variable domain in full, with the rest retrieved from reference TRBV19 and TRBJ2-1, is DGGITQSPKYLFRKEGQNVTLSCEQNLNHDAMYWYRQDPGQGLRLIYYSQIVNDFQKGDIAEGYSVSREKKESFPLTVTSAQKNPTAFYLCASSIVAGALNEQFFGPGTRLTVL.

Concerning this clone itself: A junction boundary mismatches the germline segment, possibly from a read error. The chain recombines TRBV6-5 with TRBJ1-1; the D is unclear. CDR1 is MNHEY, CDR2 SVGAGI, per germline. CDR3 length: 11 residues. DNA for the CDR3: TGTGCCAGCAGTTACCCCCGGGATCAAATTTTT. Amino acids: CASSYPRDQIF.

The rearrangement joins TRBV10-3 to TRBJ2-7; possible D gene TRBD2, 7 bases. The CDR3 is 14 residues long. V was cut by 6 bases and J by 2 bases, with 14 bases left in between. Germline V gives CDR1 ENHRY, CDR2 SYGVKD. CDR3 sequence reads: CAISPAGHPYEQYF. CDR3 in DNA: TGTGCCATCAGCCCAGCGGGACATCCCTACGAGCAGTACTTC.

The rearrangement uses TRBV18 and TRBJ2-7; D uncertain. The CDR3 runs to 14 residues. The V end lost 2 bases, the J end lost 4 bases, and 12 bases lay between the germline ends. Germline CDR1 KGHSH, CDR2 LQKENI. CDR3 residues: CASSPGNLTYEQYF. CDR3 bases: TGTGCCAGCTCACCAGGCAACCTCACGTACGAGCAGTACTTC.

The chain carries TRBV5-1 and TRBJ1-5; D is possibly TRBD1 (6 bases). This CDR3 comprises 13 residues. Between the trimmed V and J ends, which lost 2 bases and 4 bases, there was a span of 7 bases. The germline gives CDR1 SGHRS, CDR2 YFSETQ. CDR3: CASSFDRNQPQHF. For the CDR3, the DNA is TGCGCCAGCAGCTTCGACAGGAATCAGCCCCAGCATTTT. Based on the CDR3 plus reference TRBV5-1 and TRBJ1-5, the full variable domain is KAGVTQTPRYLIKTRGQQVTLSCSPISGHRSVSWYQQTPGQGLQFLFEYFSETQRNKGNFPGRFSGRQFSNSRSEMNVSTLELGDSALYLCASSFDRNQPQHFGDGTRLSIL.

The chain couples TRBV4-1 to TRBJ1-4; D not resolved. This CDR3 has 14 amino acids. Deletions cut 1 base from V and 7 bases from J, with 10 bases between. The V gene's germline CDR1 is MGHRA and CDR2 YSYEKL. In nucleotides, the CDR3 is TGCGCCAGCAGCCAAGCCGTTGGGGTTGAAAAACTGTTTTTT. Its translation: CASSQAVGVEKLFF.

V and J are TRBV6-1 and TRBJ1-6; no firm D call. Looked up from germline, CDR1 is MNHNS and CDR2 is SASEGT. Trimming took off 1 base at V and 7 bases at J, with 11 bases between the two ends. The CDR3 length is 15 residues. Written as DNA, the CDR3 is TGTGCCAGCAGTGAAGTTGGACGGAAGAATTCACCCCTCCACTTT. This gives the protein CASSEVGRKNSPLHF.

This clone was seen ten or more times. The chain recombines TRBV5-4 with TRBJ2-2; 10 nucleotides align to TRBD2. V lost 4 bases to trimming and J lost 0 bases; unmatched junction nucleotides: 6. CDR1 and CDR2 (germline): SGHNT, YYREEE (reference sequence). This CDR3 contains 17 residues. CDR3 loop: CASSRNSGGTNTGELFF. CDR3 bases: TGTGCCAGCAGCCGAAATAGCGGGGGGACGAACACCGGGGAGCTGTTTTTT. Complete variable domain (other parts from reference TRBV5-4 and TRBJ2-2): ETGVTQSPTHLIKTRGQQVTLRCSSQSGHNTVSWYQQALGQGPQFIFQYYREEENGRGNFPPRFSGLQFPNYSSELNVNALELDDSALYLCASSRNSGGTNTGELFFGEGSRLTVL.

The gene calls are TRBV29-1 and TRBJ2-7, with D possibly being TRBD1 (5 bases). Germline V gives CDR1 SQVTM, CDR2 ANQGSEA. There are 13 residues in the CDR3. V was pared by 4 bases and J by 0 bases, with 10 bases between. DNA of the CDR3: TGCAGCGTTGTGGGGCAGAACTCCTACGAGCAGTACTTC. It is translated as CSVVGQNSYEQYF.

The J gene is TRBJ1-5, the V gene TRBV9, with D perhaps matching TRBD1 (6 bases). Germline assignment: CDR1 SGDLS and CDR2 YYNGEE. This CDR3 contains 14 residues. Trimming removed 0 bases at V and 9 bases at J, with 13 bases between. The CDR3, as DNA: TGTGCCAGCAGCGTAGTTACAGAGACAGGGCCCCAGCATTTT. It specifies CASSVVTETGPQHF.

This clone was counted a few times. The J gene is TRBJ1-1, the V gene TRBV6-5; D may be TRBD1 (5 bases). The CDR3 is 14 amino acids. The V gene's germline CDR1 is MNHEY and CDR2 SVGAGI. V dropped 4 bases and J dropped 2 bases, with 11 bases sitting between them. The CDR3 bases are TGTGCCAGCAGTTCCCGACAGACAAACACTGAAGCTTTCTTT. Translated, it gives CASSSRQTNTEAFF.

The rearrangement uses TRBV5-1 and TRBJ2-3; D might be TRBD2 (5 bases). Germline V lookup: CDR1 SGHRS, CDR2 YFSETQ. V dropped 0 bases and J dropped 4 bases, with 9 bases sitting between them. The CDR3 totals 14 residues. The CDR3 sequence: CASSLASGPDTQYF. The CDR3, as DNA: TGCGCCAGCAGCTTGGCAAGCGGACCAGATACGCAGTATTTT.

The chain carries TRBV27 and TRBJ2-3, with D possibly TRBD1 on 5 matching bases. Germline V gene sequence: CDR1 MNHEY, CDR2 SMNVEV (reference sequence). This CDR3 spans 17 amino acids. Trimming took 6 bases from V and 2 from J, leaving 21 bases between them. CDR3 bases: TGTGCCAGCAGCCTACAAGCTGCAGGGCGAAACACAGATACGCAGTATTTT. It yields the protein CASSLQAAGRNTDTQYF.